This T cell receptor (beta chain) emerged from a study of cytomegalovirus exposure and HLA in healthy donors. Study outcomes and limitations: Most TCR sequences proved rare, with some public TCRs found in many donors. The listing of 150 or so TCR beta chains classed them as cytomegalovirus-associated.

The CDR3 has 16 residues. Generated by immunoSEQ multiplex PCR, the TCRdb table keeps only in-frame clones and is missing some. The table records 130,000 or so clones, about nine tenths of them present only once. A remark on this clone: Its matching antigen is unknown.

This receptor was obtained from a young man in good health and CMV-seronegative. The chain uses TRBV12-2 and TRBJ1-1; TRBD1 was called by the table and not checked on the DNA. TRBV12-2 is a listed pseudogene. Sequencing used PBMCs. The CDR3 DNA sequence: TGTGCAAGTCGCTTATTTTGCCTTAGGGGGATGGTTGAAGCTTTCTTT. Protein: CASRLFCLRGMVEAFF.